This T cell receptor beta chain was observed in a study of blood T cell repertoires in COVID-19. Study background: Acute and convalescent COVID-19 specimens originated in the United States, Italy and Spain. PBMCs, B-cell-depleted T cells, or T cells were the source of the cDNA or gDNA that made up the material.

Trimming shortened V by 5 bases and J by 0 bases, and 8 bases separated the two germline ends. The V gene's germline CDR1 is SGHDN and CDR2 FVKESK. This CDR3 spans 14 amino acids. TCRdb's copy holds only in-frame clones and misses some; the assay was immunoSEQ multiplex PCR. The sample holds around 230,000 clones, 83% seen once. The chain links TRBV14 to TRBJ2-1, with a tentative D call TRBD1 (6 bases). Sequencing was performed on peripheral blood. The sequence derives from a woman aged 70-85 years with active or convalescent COVID-19. The CDR3 region is CASSSRGSYNEQFF. CDR3 sequence (DNA): TGTGCCAGCAGCAGCAGGGGCTCCTACAATGAGCAGTTCTTC.